This is a list of T cell receptor beta chains from one sample in a study of cytomegalovirus exposure and HLA in healthy donors. TCRdb's table, derived via immunoSEQ multiplex PCR, lists solely in-frame clones and lacks some. Of approximately 120,000 clones in the sample, about 69% are singletons; the top ten hold 2.5% to 3.5%. Specimen: PBMCs. These receptors originate from a man aged 25-45 years in good health and CMV-seronegative. Both conserved end residues are part of each CDR3. The order of the fields is V gene, CDR3 protein.

>TRBV7-2
CASSLAPGLQPQHF
>TRBV18
CASSPQAGATDTQYF
>TRBV18
CASSPWETGDGTEAFF
>TRBV19
CASSIFRLVGGDEQFF
>TRBV27
CASKSIGYSMGSGNEQYF
>TRBV2
CASSQTGGSYGYTF
>TRBV11-2
CASSAPGQGNRIEQYF
>TRBV7-8
CASSALQGSYTEAFF
>TRBV2
CASRKRGGEQFF
>TRBV5-1
CASSFTSGGDVELFF
>TRBV4-3
CASSQDVPAAGSNTEAFF
>TRBV21-1
CASSWDWDEETQYF
>TRBV19
CASSPSGNQETQYF
>TRBV5-5
CASSLRQGADTGELFF
>TRBV7-2
CASSLYQSTAYEQYF
>TRBV9
CASSAPADTQYF
>TRBV9
CASTMGTGFFNYGYTF
>TRBV6-1
CASSELTAGFSDTQYF
>TRBV28
CASSKGVNTGELFF
>TRBV6-1
CASSVYLTGNGYTF
>TRBV27
CASRTGFTEAFF
>TRBV30
CACRDRGSPLHF
>TRBV2
CASNEPTHEQYF
>TRBV7-2
CASSLSSGSMDEQFF
>TRBV27
CASSSWGEVEEKLFF
>TRBV28
CASSFGGSIYEQYF
>TRBV25-1
CASSEFRTGAYEQYF
>TRBV5-1
CASSSTGVEGTEAFF
>TRBV5-1
CASSTRDRKIDTQYF
>TRBV25-1
CASSPTARDRQYF
>TRBV27
CASSLEFHSGSINTGELFF
>TRBV6-1
CAGKRDRLDNSPLHF
>TRBV5-1
CASSLNQGNIQYF
>TRBV5-1
CASSLGVALEWETQYF
>TRBV7-2
CASSPYPNYGYTF
>TRBV28
CASSNAAGELFF
>TRBV4-3
CASSQVDSRGEQYF
>TRBV7-9
CASSSDRRTTRSNYGYTF
>TRBV18
CASSPMDSGGNTEAFF
>TRBV2
CASSEAVELAAEETQYF
>TRBV28
CASSLARGGADETQYF
>TRBV18
CASSPQSSVARGRGNTIYF
>TRBV2
CASRGGGTYEQYF
>TRBV2
CASSIQRGTDTQYF
>TRBV19
CASTRNRDTSSGNTIYF